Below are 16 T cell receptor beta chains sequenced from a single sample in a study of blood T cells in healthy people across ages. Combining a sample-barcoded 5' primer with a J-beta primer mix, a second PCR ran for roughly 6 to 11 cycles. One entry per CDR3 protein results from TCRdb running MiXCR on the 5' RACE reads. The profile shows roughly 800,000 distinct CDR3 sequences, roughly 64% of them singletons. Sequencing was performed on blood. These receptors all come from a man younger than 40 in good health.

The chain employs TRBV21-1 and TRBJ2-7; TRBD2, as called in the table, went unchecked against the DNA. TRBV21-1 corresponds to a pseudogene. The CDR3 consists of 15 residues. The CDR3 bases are TGTGCCAGCATGACAACTAGCGGGAGGAGGGACGAGCAGTACTTC. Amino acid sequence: CASMTTSGRRDEQYF.

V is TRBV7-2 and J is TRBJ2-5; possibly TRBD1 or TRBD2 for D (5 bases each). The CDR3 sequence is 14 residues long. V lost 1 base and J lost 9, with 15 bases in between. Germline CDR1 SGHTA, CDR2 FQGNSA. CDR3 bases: TGTGCCAGCAGCTTAGACGGCGGTGGGACGGCCCAGTACTTC. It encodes CASSLDGGGTAQYF. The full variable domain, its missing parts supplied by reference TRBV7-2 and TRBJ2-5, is GAGVSQSPSNKVTEKGKDVELRCDPISGHTALYWYRQSLGQGLEFLIYFQGNSAPDKSGLPSDRFSAERTGGSVSTLTIQRTQQEDSAVYLCASSLDGGGTAQYFGPGTRLLVL.

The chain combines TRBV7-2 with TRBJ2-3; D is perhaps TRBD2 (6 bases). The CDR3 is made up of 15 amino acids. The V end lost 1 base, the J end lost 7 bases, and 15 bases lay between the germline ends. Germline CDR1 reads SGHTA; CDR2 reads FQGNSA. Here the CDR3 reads CASSLGGGIQYTQYF. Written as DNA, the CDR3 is TGTGCCAGCAGCTTAGGCGGCGGGATTCAGTATACGCAGTATTTT. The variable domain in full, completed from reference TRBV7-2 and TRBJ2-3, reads GAGVSQSPSNKVTEKGKDVELRCDPISGHTALYWYRQSLGQGLEFLIYFQGNSAPDKSGLPSDRFSAERTGGSVSTLTIQRTQQEDSAVYLCASSLGGGIQYTQYFGPGTRLTVL.

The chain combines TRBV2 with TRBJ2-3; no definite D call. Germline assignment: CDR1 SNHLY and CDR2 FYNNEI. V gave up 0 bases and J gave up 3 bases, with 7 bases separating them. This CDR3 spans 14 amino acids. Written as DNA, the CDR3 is TGTGCCAGCAGTGAAGCCCAGGTGACAGATACGCAGTATTTT. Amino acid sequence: CASSEAQVTDTQYF.

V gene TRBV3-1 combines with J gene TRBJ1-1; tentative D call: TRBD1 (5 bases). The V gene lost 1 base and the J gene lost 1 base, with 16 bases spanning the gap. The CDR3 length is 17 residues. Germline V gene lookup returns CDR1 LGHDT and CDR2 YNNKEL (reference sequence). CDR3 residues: CASSQGADRYGNTEAFF. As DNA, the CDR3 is TGTGCCAGCAGCCAAGGGGCAGACAGATATGGGAACACTGAAGCTTTCTTT. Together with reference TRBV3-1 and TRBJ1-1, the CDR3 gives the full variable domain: DTAVSQTPKYLVTQMGNDKSIKCEQNLGHDTMYWYKQDSKKFLKIMFSYNNKELIINETVPNRFSPKSPDKAHLNLHINSLELGDSAVYFCASSQGADRYGNTEAFFGQGTRLTVV.

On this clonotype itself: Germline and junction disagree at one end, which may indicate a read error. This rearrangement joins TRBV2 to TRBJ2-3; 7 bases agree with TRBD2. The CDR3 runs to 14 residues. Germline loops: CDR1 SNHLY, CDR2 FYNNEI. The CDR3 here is CASRAGTIPDAQYF. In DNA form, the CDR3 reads TGTGCCAGCAGGGCGGGGACTATCCCAGATGCGCAGTATTTT.

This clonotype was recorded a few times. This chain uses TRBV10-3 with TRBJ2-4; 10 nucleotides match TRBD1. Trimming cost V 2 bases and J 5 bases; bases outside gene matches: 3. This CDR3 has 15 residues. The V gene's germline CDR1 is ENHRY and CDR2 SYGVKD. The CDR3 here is CAISEADRGENIQYF. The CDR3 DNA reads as TGTGCCATCAGTGAGGCGGACAGGGGGGAAAACATTCAGTACTTC.

The CDR3 region is CASSLVDSPLYEQYF. For the CDR3, the DNA is TGTGCCAGCAGTTTAGTAGACAGCCCCCTGTACGAGCAGTACTTC. The rearrangement links TRBV12-3 or TRBV12-4 to TRBJ2-7; D is possibly TRBD1 (5 bases). V lost 1 base, J lost 4 bases, and 14 bases lay in between. The CDR3 totals 15 residues.

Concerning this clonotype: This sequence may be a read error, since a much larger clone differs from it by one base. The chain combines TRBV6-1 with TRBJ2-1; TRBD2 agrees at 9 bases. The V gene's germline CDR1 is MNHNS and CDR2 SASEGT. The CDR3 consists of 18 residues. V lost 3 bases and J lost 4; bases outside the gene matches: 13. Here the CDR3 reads CASSDQGSGGGVYNEQFF. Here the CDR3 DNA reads TGTGCCAGCAGTGACCAAGGGTCCGGCGGGGGGGTTTACAATGAGCAGTTCTTC.

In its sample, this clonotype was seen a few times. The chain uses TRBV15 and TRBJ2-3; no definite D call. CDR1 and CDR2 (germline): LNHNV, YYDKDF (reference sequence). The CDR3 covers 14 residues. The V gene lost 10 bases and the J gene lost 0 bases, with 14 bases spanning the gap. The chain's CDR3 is CAIKLGHSTDTQYF. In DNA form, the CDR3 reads TGTGCCATCAAGCTCGGGCATAGCACAGATACGCAGTATTTT.

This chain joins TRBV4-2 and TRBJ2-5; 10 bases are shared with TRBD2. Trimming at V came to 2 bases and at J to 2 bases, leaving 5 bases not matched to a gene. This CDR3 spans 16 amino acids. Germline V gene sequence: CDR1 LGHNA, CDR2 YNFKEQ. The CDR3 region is CASSQKGGLAQETQYF. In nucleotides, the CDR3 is TGTGCCAGCAGCCAAAAAGGGGGACTAGCGCAAGAGACCCAGTACTTC.

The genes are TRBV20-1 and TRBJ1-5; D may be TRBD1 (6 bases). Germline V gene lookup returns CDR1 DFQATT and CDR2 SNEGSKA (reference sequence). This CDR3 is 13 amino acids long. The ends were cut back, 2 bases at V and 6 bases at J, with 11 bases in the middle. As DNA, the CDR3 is TGCAGTGCTAGACATACAGGGTCTCAGCCCCAGCATTTT. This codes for CSARHTGSQPQHF.

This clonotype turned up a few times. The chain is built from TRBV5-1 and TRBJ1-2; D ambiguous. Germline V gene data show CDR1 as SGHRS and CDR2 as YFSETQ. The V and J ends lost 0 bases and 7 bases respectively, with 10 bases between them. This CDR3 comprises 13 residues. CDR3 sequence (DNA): TGCGCCAGCAGCTTGGCCGGGGTGGCTGGCTACACCTTC. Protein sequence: CASSLAGVAGYTF. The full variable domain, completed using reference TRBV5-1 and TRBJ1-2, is KAGVTQTPRYLIKTRGQQVTLSCSPISGHRSVSWYQQTPGQGLQFLFEYFSETQRNKGNFPGRFSGRQFSNSRSEMNVSTLELGDSALYLCASSLAGVAGYTFGSGTRLTVV.

The CDR3 loop is CASSLDHLWQHSNQPQHF. Here the CDR3 DNA reads TGTGCCAGCAGCTTAGATCACTTATGGCAGCATAGCAATCAGCCCCAGCATTTT. The J gene is TRBJ1-5, the V gene TRBV11-2; unclear D gene. Trimming removed 0 bases at V and 0 bases at J, with 15 bases between. CDR3 size: 18 residues. Germline CDR1 and CDR2: SGHAT and FQNNGV.

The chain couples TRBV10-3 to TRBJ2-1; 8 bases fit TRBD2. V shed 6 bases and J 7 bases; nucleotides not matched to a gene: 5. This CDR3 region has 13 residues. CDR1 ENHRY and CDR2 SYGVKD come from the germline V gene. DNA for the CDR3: TGTGCCATCAGAGGGGCGGGGGGAAATGAGCAGTTCTTC. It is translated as CAIRGAGGNEQFF.

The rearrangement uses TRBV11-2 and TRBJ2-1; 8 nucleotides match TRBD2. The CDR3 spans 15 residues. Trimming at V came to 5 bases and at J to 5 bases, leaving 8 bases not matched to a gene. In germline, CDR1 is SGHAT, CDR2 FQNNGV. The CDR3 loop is CASSPRTSSNNEQFF. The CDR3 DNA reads TGTGCCAGCAGCCCGCGGACTAGCAGTAACAATGAGCAGTTCTTC.